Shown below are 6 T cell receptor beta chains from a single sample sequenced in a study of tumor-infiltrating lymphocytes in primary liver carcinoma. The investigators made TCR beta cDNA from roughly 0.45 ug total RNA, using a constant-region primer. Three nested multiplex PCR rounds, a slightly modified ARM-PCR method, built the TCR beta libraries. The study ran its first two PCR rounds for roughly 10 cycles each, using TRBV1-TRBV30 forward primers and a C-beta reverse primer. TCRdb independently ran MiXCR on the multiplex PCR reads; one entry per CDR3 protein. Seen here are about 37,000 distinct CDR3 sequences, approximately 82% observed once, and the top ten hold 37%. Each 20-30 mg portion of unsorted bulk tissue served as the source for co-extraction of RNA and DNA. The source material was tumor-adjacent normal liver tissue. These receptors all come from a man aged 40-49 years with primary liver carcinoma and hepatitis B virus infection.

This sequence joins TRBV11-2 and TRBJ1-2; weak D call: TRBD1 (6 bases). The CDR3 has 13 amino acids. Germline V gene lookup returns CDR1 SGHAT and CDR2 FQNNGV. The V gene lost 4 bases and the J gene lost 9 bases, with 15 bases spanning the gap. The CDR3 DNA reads TGTGCCAGCAGCTCTGCCGGGGGCTCCCGCTACACCTTC. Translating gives CASSSAGGSRYTF.

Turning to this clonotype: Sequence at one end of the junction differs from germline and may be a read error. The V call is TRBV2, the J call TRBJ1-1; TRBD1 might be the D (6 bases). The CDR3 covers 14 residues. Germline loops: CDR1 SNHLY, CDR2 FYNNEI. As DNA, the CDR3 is TGTGACAGCAGTGTGACAAGGGGGTCGATTGAAGCTTTCTTT. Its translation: CDSSVTRGSIEAFF.

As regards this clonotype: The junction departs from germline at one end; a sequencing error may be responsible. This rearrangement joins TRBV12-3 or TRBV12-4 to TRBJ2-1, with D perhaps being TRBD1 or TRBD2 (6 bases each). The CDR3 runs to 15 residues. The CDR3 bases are TGTGTCAGCAGTTTACTGGGGGGCCTCAACAATGAGCAGTTCTTC. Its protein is CVSSLLGGLNNEQFF.

CDR3 sequence reads: CASSQEDRGFIEPQYF. The CDR3 DNA follows: TGCGCCAGCAGCCAAGAGGACAGGGGGTTCATAGAGCCCCAGTATTTT. V and J are TRBV4-1 and TRBJ1-5, with 10 bases identical to TRBD1. Gene TRBJ2-3 matches the end of the DNA better, so the J call may be wrong. Germline CDR1 and CDR2: MGHRA and YSYEKL. CDR3 size: 16 residues.

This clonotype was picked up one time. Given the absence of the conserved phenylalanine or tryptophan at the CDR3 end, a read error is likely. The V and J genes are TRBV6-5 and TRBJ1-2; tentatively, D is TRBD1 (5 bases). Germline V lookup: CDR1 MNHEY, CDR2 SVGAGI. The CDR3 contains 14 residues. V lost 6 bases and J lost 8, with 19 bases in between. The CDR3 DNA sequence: TGTGCCAGCAGACCCGGGGCGGCTGAGTTGGGCTACACCTTG. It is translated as CASRPGAAELGYTL.

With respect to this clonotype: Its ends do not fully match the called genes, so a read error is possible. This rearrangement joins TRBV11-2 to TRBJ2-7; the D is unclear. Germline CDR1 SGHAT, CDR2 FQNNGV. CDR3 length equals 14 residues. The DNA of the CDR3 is TGTGCCAGCAGCTTAACATGGGAATCCTACGAACAGTACTTC. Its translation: CASSLTWESYEQYF. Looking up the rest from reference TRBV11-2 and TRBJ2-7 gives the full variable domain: EAGVAQSPRYKIIEKRQSVAFWCNPISGHATLYWYQQILGQGPKLLIQFQNNGVVDDSQLPKDRFSAERLKGVDSTLKIQPAKLEDSAVYLCASSLTWESYEQYFGPGTRLTVT.